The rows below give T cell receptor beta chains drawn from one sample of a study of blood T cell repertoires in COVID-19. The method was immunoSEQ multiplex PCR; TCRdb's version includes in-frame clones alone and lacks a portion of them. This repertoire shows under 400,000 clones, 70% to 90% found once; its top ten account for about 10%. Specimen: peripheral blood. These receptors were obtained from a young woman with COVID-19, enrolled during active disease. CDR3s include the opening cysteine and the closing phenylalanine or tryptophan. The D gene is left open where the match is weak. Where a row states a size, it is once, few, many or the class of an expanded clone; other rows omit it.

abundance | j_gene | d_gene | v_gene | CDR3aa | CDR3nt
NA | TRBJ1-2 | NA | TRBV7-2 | CASSLSGGDGYTF | TGTGCCAGCAGCTTGTCCGGGGGGGATGGCTACACCTTC
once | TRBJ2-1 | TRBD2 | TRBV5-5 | CASSPQTSVNEQFF | TGTGCCAGCAGCCCGCAAACTAGCGTTAATGAGCAGTTCTTC
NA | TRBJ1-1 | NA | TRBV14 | CASSQAGEINTEAFF | TGTGCCAGCAGCCAAGCGGGGGAGATCAACACTGAAGCTTTCTTT
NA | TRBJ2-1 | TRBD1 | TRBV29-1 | CSVEQGQGALYNEQFF | TGCAGCGTTGAGCAGGGACAGGGGGCCCTCTACAATGAGCAGTTCTTC
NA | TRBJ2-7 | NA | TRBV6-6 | CASSYSSDSHEQYF | TGTGCCAGCAGTTACTCGAGTGACTCCCACGAGCAGTACTTC
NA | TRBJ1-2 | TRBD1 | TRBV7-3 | CASSPYSGARQGRGYGYTF | TGTGCCAGCAGCCCATACAGTGGGGCTCGACAGGGGAGAGGCTATGGCTACACCTTC
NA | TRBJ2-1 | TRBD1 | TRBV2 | CASGQGVSYNEQFF | TGTGCCAGCGGACAGGGTGTCTCCTACAATGAGCAGTTCTTC
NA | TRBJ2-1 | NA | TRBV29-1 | CSATWGRRHNEQFF | TGCAGCGCCACCTGGGGGAGGCGTCACAATGAGCAGTTCTTC
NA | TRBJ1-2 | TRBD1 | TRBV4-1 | CASSQEGRTGGLGGYTF | TGCGCCAGCAGCCAAGAGGGGAGGACAGGGGGCCTCGGAGGCTACACCTTC
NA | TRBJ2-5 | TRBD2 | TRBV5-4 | CASSLPLAGERETQYF | TGTGCCAGCAGCTTGCCACTAGCGGGAGAAAGGGAGACCCAGTACTTC
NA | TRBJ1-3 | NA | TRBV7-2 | CASSLTGGINTIYF | TGTGCCAGCAGCTTAACTGGAGGGATTAACACCATATATTTT
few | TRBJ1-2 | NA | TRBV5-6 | CASSFKSGPPNYGYTF | TGTGCCAGCAGCTTCAAGTCAGGCCCCCCTAACTATGGCTACACCTTC
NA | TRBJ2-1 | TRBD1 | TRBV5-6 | CASSLGTGSEQFF | TGTGCCAGCAGCTTGGGGACAGGGTCTGAGCAGTTCTTC
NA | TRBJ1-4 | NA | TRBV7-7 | CASSPGRGHEKLFF | TGTGCTAGCAGTCCGGGGAGGGGTCATGAAAAACTGTTTTTT
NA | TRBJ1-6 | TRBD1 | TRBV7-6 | CASSLAPLGGGRNSPLHF | TGTGCCAGCAGCTTAGCCCCTTTAGGAGGGGGCCGGAATTCACCCCTCCACTTT
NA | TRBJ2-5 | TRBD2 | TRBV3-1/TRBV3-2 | CASSQLAGLETQYF | TGTGCCAGCAGCCAACTAGCGGGACTAGAGACCCAGTACTTC
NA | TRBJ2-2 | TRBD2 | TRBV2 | CASKGLAGEGGELFF | TGTGCCAGCAAGGGACTAGCGGGAGAGGGCGGGGAGCTGTTTTTT
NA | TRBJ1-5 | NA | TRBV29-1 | CSVGLEGNQPQHF | TGCAGCGTTGGATTAGAGGGCAATCAGCCCCAGCATTTT
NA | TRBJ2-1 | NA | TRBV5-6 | CASSVFGTRDSYNEQFF | TGTGCCAGCAGCGTTTTCGGGACACGAGATAGCTACAATGAGCAGTTCTTC
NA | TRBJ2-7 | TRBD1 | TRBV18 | CASSPPNRGPYEQYF | TGTGCCAGCTCACCACCTAACAGGGGGCCCTACGAGCAGTACTTC
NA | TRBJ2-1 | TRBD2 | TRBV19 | CASSIGLAGGIDYNEQFF | TGTGCCAGTAGTATCGGACTAGCGGGAGGAATTGATTACAATGAGCAGTTCTTC
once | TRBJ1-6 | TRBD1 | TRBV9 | CASSVAQGVSPLHF | TGTGCCAGCAGCGTAGCACAGGGGGTCTCACCCCTCCACTTT
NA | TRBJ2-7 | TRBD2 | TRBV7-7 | CASSPTSGTYEQYF | TGTGCTAGCAGTCCCACTAGCGGGACATACGAGCAGTACTTC
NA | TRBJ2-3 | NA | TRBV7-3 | CASSLFQGDTQYF | TGTGCCAGCAGCTTATTCCAGGGTGATACGCAGTATTTT
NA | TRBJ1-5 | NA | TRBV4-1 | CASSQDPNQPQHF | TGCGCCAGCAGCCAAGATCCGAATCAGCCCCAGCATTTT
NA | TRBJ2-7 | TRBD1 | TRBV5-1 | CASSSPGTAYEQYF | TGCGCCAGCAGCTCGCCCGGGACAGCCTACGAGCAGTACTTC
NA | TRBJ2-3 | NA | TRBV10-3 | CAISDSSLNTQYF | TGTGCCATCAGTGATAGTTCTCTCAATACGCAGTATTTT
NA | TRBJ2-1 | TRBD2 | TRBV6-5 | CASSYLGRDEQFF | TGTGCCAGCAGTTACCTAGGGAGGGATGAGCAGTTCTTC
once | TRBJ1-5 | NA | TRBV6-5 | CASGGGAGSNQPQHF | TGTGCCAGCGGGGGGGGCGCAGGGAGCAATCAGCCCCAGCATTTT
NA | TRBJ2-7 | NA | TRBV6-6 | CASSYGAGRWEQYF | TGTGCCAGCAGTTACGGAGCGGGTCGCTGGGAGCAGTACTTC
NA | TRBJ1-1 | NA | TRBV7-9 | CASSLALGVGTEAFF | TGTGCCAGCAGCTTAGCCTTAGGGGTGGGCACTGAAGCTTTCTTT
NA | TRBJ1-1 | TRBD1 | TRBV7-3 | CASSAGQANTEAFF | TGTGCCAGCAGCGCGGGACAGGCGAACACTGAAGCTTTCTTT
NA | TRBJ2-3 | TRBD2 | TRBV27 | CASSPGLAGGADTQYF | TGTGCCAGCAGTCCCGGACTAGCGGGAGGTGCAGATACGCAGTATTTT
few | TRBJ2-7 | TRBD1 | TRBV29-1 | CSVSTGLTTEQYF | TGCAGCGTCTCGACAGGGCTGACAACTGAGCAGTACTTC
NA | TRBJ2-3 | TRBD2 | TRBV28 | CASSSRPPGLAGRTDTQYF | TGTGCCAGCAGTTCTCGGCCGCCGGGACTAGCGGGACGCACAGATACGCAGTATTTT
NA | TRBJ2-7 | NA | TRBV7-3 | CASAKSSGGSSEQYF | TGTGCCAGCGCAAAGAGTTCGGGGGGCTCCTCCGAGCAGTACTTC
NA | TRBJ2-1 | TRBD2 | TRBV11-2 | CASSSGLAGEQFF | TGTGCCAGCAGCTCGGGACTAGCGGGGGAGCAGTTCTTC
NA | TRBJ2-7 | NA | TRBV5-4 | CASSFGLTYEQYF | TGTGCCAGCAGCTTCGGACTTACCTACGAGCAGTACTTC
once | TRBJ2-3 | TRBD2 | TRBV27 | CASSRAGTSGRGADTQYF | TGTGCCAGCAGTCGTGCGGGGACTAGCGGGAGAGGCGCAGATACGCAGTATTTT
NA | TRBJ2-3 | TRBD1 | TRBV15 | CATSRDLRTGTDTQYF | TGTGCCACCAGCAGAGATCTAAGGACAGGGACAGATACGCAGTATTTT
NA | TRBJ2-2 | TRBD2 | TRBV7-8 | CASSLFGGTSGNTGELFF | TGTGCCAGCAGCTTATTTGGGGGGACTAGCGGGAACACCGGGGAGCTGTTTTTT